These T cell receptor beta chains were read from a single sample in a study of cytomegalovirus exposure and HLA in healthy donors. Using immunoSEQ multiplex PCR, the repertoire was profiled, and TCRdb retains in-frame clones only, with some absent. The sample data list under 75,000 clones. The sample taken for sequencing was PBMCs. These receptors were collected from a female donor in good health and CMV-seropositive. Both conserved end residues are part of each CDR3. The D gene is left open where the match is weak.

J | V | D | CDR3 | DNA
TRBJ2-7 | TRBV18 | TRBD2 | CASSPPMGGRAGEQYF | TGTGCCAGCTCACCACCGATGGGCGGGAGGGCCGGCGAGCAGTACTTC
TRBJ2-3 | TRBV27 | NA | CASSKSRGDTQYF | TGTGCCAGCAGTAAATCCCGAGGGGATACGCAGTATTTT
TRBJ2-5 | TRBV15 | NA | CATSISASLETQYF | TGTGCCACCAGCATTTCCGCTAGTCTAGAGACCCAGTACTTC
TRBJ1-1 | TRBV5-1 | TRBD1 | CASSELTGAAPETEAFF | TGCGCCAGCAGCGAACTGACAGGGGCCGCTCCGGAGACTGAAGCTTTCTTT
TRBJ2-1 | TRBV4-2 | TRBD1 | CASSGDSQFF | TGTGCCAGCAGCGGGGACAGTCAGTTCTTC
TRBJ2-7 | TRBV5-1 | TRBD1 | CASSSWTGSTYEQYF | TGCGCCAGCAGCTCCTGGACAGGGTCGACCTACGAGCAGTACTTC
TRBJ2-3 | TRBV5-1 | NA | CASSLYIGGAGDTQYF | TGCGCCAGCAGCTTGTACATTGGGGGGGCAGGGGATACGCAGTATTTT
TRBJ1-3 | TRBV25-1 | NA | CASSEGFSGNTIYF | TGTGCCAGCAGTGAAGGCTTCTCTGGAAACACCATATATTTT
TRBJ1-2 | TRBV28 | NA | CASGIQGYGYTF | TGTGCCAGCGGGATTCAGGGTTATGGCTACACCTTC
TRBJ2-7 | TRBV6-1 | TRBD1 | CASSEAGQGAIYEQYF | TGTGCCAGCAGTGAAGCGGGACAGGGGGCTATCTACGAGCAGTACTTC
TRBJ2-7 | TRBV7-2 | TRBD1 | CASSVSPTGVGFYEQYF | TGTGCCAGCAGCGTCAGCCCGACAGGGGTGGGTTTCTACGAGCAGTACTTC
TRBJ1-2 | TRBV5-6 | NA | CASSLGLRGAPGGYTF | TGTGCCAGCAGCTTGGGTCTTAGGGGCGCTCCTGGGGGCTACACCTTC
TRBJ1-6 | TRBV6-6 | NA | CASSYYDSGGNSPLHF | TGTGCCAGCAGTTACTATGACAGTGGGGGCAATTCACCCCTCCACTTT
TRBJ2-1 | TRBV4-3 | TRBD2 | CASSYGTSGTDNEQFF | TGCGCCAGCAGCTATGGGACTAGCGGGACTGACAATGAGCAGTTCTTC
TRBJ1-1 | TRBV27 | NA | CASSPPMRNTEAFF | TGTGCCAGCAGTCCACCCATGAGGAACACTGAAGCTTTCTTT
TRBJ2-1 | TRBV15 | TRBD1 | CATSREGDRTFF | TGTGCCACCAGCAGAGAGGGGGACAGGACGTTCTTC
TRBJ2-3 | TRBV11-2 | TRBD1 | CASSQGQGATDTQYF | TGTGCCAGCAGCCAGGGACAGGGGGCGACAGATACGCAGTATTTT
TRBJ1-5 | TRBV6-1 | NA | CASSWGDQPQHF | TGTGCCAGCAGTTGGGGGGATCAGCCCCAGCATTTT
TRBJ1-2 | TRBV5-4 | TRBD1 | CASSTPGGRDYGYTF | TGTGCCAGCAGTACACCAGGGGGCAGGGACTATGGCTACACCTTC
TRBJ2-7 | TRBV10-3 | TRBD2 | CAISEPSGAYEQYF | TGTGCCATCAGTGAACCGAGCGGGGCGTACGAGCAGTACTTC
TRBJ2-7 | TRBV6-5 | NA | CASSSPSSASYEQYF | TGTGCCAGCAGTTCCCCTTCTAGCGCCTCCTACGAGCAGTACTTC
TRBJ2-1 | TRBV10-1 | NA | CASSESIGGSYNEQFF | TGCGCCAGCAGTGAGTCGATTGGCGGATCCTACAATGAGCAGTTCTTC
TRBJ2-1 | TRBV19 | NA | CASSKGLGNEQFF | TGTGCCAGTAGTAAGGGACTTGGCAATGAGCAGTTCTTC
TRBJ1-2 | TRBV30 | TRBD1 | CAWITQGAFGEGGYTF | TGTGCCTGGATTACGCAGGGGGCATTCGGAGAAGGTGGCTACACCTTC
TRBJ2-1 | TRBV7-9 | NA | CASSPPGYNEQFF | TGTGCCAGCAGCCCACCGGGATACAATGAGCAGTTCTTC
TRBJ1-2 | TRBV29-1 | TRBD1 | CSVEGQGTGYTF | TGCAGCGTTGAAGGACAGGGGACTGGCTACACCTTC
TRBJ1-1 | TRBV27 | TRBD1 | CASRTFYGTGRTEAFF | TGTGCCAGCAGAACTTTTTACGGGACAGGGCGGACTGAAGCTTTCTTT
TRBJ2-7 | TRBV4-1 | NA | CASSPHRQSSYEQYF | TGCGCCAGCAGCCCCCACAGGCAGTCCTCCTACGAGCAGTACTTC
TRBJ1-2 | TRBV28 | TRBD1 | CASRRQGDYGYTF | TGTGCCAGCAGACGACAGGGCGACTATGGCTACACCTTC
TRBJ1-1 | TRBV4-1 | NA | CASSQVTRGQDTEAFF | TGCGCCAGCAGCCAAGTTACCCGGGGACAAGACACTGAAGCTTTCTTT
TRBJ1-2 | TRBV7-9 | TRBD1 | CASSGGQAFYGYTF | TGTGCCAGCAGCGGAGGACAGGCGTTTTATGGCTACACCTTC
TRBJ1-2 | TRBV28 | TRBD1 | CASRTGQGAIGYTF | TGTGCCAGCAGGACAGGACAGGGGGCGATTGGCTACACCTTC
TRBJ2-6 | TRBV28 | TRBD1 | CASSPGTGDGANVLTF | TGTGCCAGCAGTCCCGGGACAGGGGATGGGGCCAACGTCCTGACTTTC
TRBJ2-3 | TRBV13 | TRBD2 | CASSRGLAGGGADTQYF | TGTGCCAGCAGCCGTGGACTAGCGGGAGGGGGGGCAGATACGCAGTATTTT
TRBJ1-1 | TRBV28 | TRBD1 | CASSLGQGEAFF | TGTGCCAGCAGTCTGGGACAGGGAGAAGCTTTCTTT